Reported below is one TCR beta chain. Its cognate antigen has yet to be identified. Within one base of it there is no much larger clone, and no base qualities were kept. The CDR3 measures 13 amino acids from cysteine to phenylalanine. CDR3 DNA only is kept here, 39 bases in frame from base 1. V gives up 5 bases and J gives up 5 bases, and the segment between their germline ends measures 10 bases. In the germline V gene (reference sequence), CDR1 corresponds to SEHNR and CDR2 to FQNEAQ. This sample was included in a study of blood T cell repertoires in COVID-19 (dated by TCRdb to 2018 to 2020). Broadly, across the study: Samples from collaborators originated in the United States, Italy and Spain and spanned both the acute and convalescent phases of COVID-19. The material from the prospective study consisted of cDNA or gDNA derived from T cells, B-cell-depleted T cells, or PBMCs. Subjects who had been exposed to COVID-19, were actively infected with it, or had recovered from it provided the deeply sampled blood TCRbeta repertoires that made up the dataset. The repertoires were released in a freely available public database intended as a resource for research on the immune response to SARS-CoV-2. Samples were obtained from the ongoing ImmuneRACE study (first 160 participants) and from about 1,300 subjects provided by 6 global collaborators. A de-identified subject ID, COVID-19 status, age in years and sex were almost always included in the sample metadata. Where available, HLA class I and class II types were obtained from metadata supplied by the sample provider rather than from assay-based typing.

The immunoSEQ Assay, a bias-controlled multiplex PCR, was used to amplify TCRbeta CDR3 regions from genomic DNA. The authors' pipeline ran thus. Within the assay, amplification of reference gene primers was used to estimate how many nucleated cells each sample contained. Sequence reads were collapsed and filtered to measure the absolute abundance of every unique TCRbeta CDR3 rearrangement. Productive Simpson clonality was computed per sample as the square root of Simpson's diversity index over productive rearrangements. Imported from immuneACCESS, the table was reduced by TCRdb to in-frame sequences with V and J called. These copies leave out some clones; in studies compared against another copy, an unresolved V gene accounts for under half, and the cause of the remainder is not known. Clonal size and the V and J genes are those of that table, whereas D and trimming came from the DNA. The sample profile shows roughly 290,000 clones; over 75% of them were found once. Approximately 12% of the sample comes from the top ten.

Whole blood was collected in K2EDTA tubes by collaborating institutions according to the institutions' own protocols. For TCRbeta analysis, collaborators shipped samples in one of three forms: frozen whole blood, isolated PBMCs, or DNA extracted from either of those sample types. General conclusions and limits of the study: Clinical and demographic metadata were provided uncurated, with the amount varying by source and participant.

The source of this sequence is a woman aged 60-70 years with acute or convalescent COVID-19. This chain is built from TRBV7-9 and TRBJ2-1, with the D segment identity uncertain. Sequencing was performed on peripheral blood. The DNA sequence is as follows: TGTGCCAGCAGCCCCTACTCGAACAATGAGCAGTTCTTC. This sequence encodes CASSPYSNNEQFF.